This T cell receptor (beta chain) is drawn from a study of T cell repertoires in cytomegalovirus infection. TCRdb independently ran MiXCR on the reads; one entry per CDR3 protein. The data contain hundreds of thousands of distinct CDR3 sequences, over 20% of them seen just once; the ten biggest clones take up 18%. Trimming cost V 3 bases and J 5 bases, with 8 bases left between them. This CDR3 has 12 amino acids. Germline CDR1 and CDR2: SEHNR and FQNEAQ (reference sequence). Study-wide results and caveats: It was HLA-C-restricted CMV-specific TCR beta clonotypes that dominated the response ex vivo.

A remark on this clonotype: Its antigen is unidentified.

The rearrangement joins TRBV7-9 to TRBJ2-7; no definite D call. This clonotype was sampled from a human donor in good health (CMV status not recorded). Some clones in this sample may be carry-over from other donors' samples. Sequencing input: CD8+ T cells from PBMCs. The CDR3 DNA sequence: TGTGCCAGCAGCTTCACGGCGGACGAGCAGTACTTC. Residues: CASSFTADEQYF.